The 19 T cell receptor beta chains listed next were all sequenced from one sample in a study of regulatory T cells in long-lasting Graves disease. As to time point: persistent/refractory GD, antithyroid drugs over 5 years with positive TRAb. Extracted RNA from PBMCs served as the source of the TCR library. Investigators prepared the TCR beta libraries by applying iRepertoire HTBI primers and Arm-PCR of CDR3 regions. One entry per CDR3 protein, called by TCRdb with MiXCR from the multiplex PCR reads. Among some 300,000 distinct CDR3 sequences, roughly a fifth were seen once, and the ten largest hold roughly 56%. The source was peripheral blood mononuclear cells (PBMCs), collected when the disease was refractory, from a patient treated with antithyroid drugs. The source is a female donor with Graves disease.

This clonotype was seen repeatedly, ten times or more. This chain joins TRBV20-1 and TRBJ1-1; D gene uncertain. The CDR3 is 12 residues long. Germline assignment: CDR1 DFQATT and CDR2 SNEGSKA (reference sequence). V was pared by 6 bases and J by 2 bases, with 10 bases between. CDR3 DNA sequence: TGCAGTGCCGCGGCCGGTAACACTGAAGCTTTCTTT. Translating it yields CSAAAGNTEAFF.

The chain uses TRBV20-1 and TRBJ1-6; D possibly corresponds to TRBD1 (5 bases). The germline gives CDR1 DFQATT, CDR2 SNEGSKA (reference sequence). This CDR3 contains 14 residues. V lost 3 bases to trimming and J lost 5 bases, with 11 bases between them. Written as DNA, the CDR3 is TGCAGTGCTAGGGGACCGCTGGATAATTCACCCCTCCACTTT. Translated: CSARGPLDNSPLHF.

This clonotype was seen repeatedly, ten times or more. This rearrangement joins TRBV18 to TRBJ2-5; D remains ambiguous. This CDR3 comprises 13 residues. Per germline, CDR1 KGHSH and CDR2 LQKENI. Deletions cut 3 bases from V and 9 bases from J, with 14 bases between. The CDR3: CASSPSQVEAQYF. The CDR3 DNA reads TGTGCCAGCTCACCGAGTCAGGTCGAAGCCCAGTACTTC.

The CDR3 region is CASSVDLGTQYF. For the CDR3, the DNA is TGTGCCAGCAGTGTTGACCTTGGGACCCAGTACTTC. The rearrangement joins TRBV6-1 to TRBJ2-5, with unresolved D. CDR1 is MNHNS and CDR2 is SASEGT in the germline V gene. The V and J ends lost 4 bases and 7 bases respectively, with 10 bases between them. This CDR3 comprises 12 residues.

This chain links TRBV6-1 with TRBJ1-5; D is possibly TRBD1 (6 bases). Germline lookup yields CDR1 MNHNS and CDR2 SASEGT. Trimming pared 9 bases from V and 7 bases from J, leaving 16 bases between. The CDR3 runs to 13 residues. CDR3 in DNA: TGTGCCAGTCAAACAGGGTCGGGCCAGCCCCAGCATTTT. It is translated as CASQTGSGQPQHF.

The chain couples TRBV20-1 to TRBJ2-7, with 8 positions matching TRBD2. J lost 3 bases, V lost 6 bases, and 7 bases had no gene match. The CDR3 contains 13 residues. Germline V CDR1 and CDR2: DFQATT, SNEGSKA (reference sequence). CDR3 sequence (DNA): TGCAGTGCGAGCGGGGGCATCAACTACGAGCAGTACTTC. Translation: CSASGGINYEQYF.

This clonotype was seen repeatedly, ten times or more. The chain uses TRBV30 and TRBJ1-1, with D possibly matching TRBD1 (5 bases). V gave up 7 bases and J gave up 8 bases, with 8 bases separating them. This CDR3 region has 9 residues. Germline values: CDR1 GTSNPN, CDR2 SVGIG (reference sequence). CDR3 bases: TGTGCCTTCGGGGCAGAAGCTTTCTTT. It codes for CAFGAEAFF.

This clonotype was counted at least ten times. The chain recombines TRBV12-3 or TRBV12-4 with TRBJ2-6; D remains unclear. The V gene lost 5 bases and the J gene lost 3 bases, with 5 bases spanning the gap. CDR3 length: 13 amino acids. The CDR3 protein is CASSSGGANVLTF. Here the CDR3 DNA reads TGTGCCAGCAGTAGTGGTGGGGCCAACGTCCTGACTTTC.

The table lists this clonotype with many counts. The V and J genes are TRBV3-1 and TRBJ2-7, with 8 nucleotides matching TRBD1. The germline CDR1 and CDR2 sequences are LGHDT and YNNKEL (reference sequence). This CDR3 spans 13 amino acids. The ends lost 4 bases at V and 4 bases at J; junction bases unmatched: 3. CDR3 sequence: CASSRTGTYEQYF. CDR3 nucleotide sequence: TGTGCCAGCAGCCGGACAGGGACTTACGAGCAGTACTTC.

This clonotype has a handful of counts. The V call is TRBV20-1, the J call TRBJ2-7; 10 bases line up with TRBD2. Trimming at V came to 7 bases and at J to 2 bases, leaving 5 bases not matched to a gene. The CDR3 contains 13 residues. Germline V lookup: CDR1 DFQATT, CDR2 SNEGSKA (reference sequence). This CDR3 reads CSVRTSGTYEQYF. DNA for the CDR3: TGCAGTGTACGGACTAGCGGAACCTACGAGCAGTACTTC.

This chain connects TRBV4-2 to TRBJ1-2; D gene ambiguous. This CDR3 contains 12 residues. V lost 1 base to trimming and J lost 9 bases, with 9 bases between them. Germline CDR1 LGHNA, CDR2 YNFKEQ. CDR3 bases: TGTGCCAGCAGCCAAGTCGCCACCAGCTACACCTTC. It encodes CASSQVATSYTF.

This clonotype has a count of ten or more. The V and J genes are TRBV28 and TRBJ1-5; tentatively, D is TRBD1 (5 bases). This CDR3 has 17 amino acids. Germline V CDR1 and CDR2: MDHEN, SYDVKM. Between the trimmed V and J ends, which lost 5 bases and 0 bases, there was a span of 17 bases. CDR3 DNA sequence: TGTGCCAGCAGTCCCACACTGGGGGACGGTAGCAATCAGCCCCAGCATTTT. Protein sequence: CASSPTLGDGSNQPQHF.

There are many counts of this clonotype. The gene calls are TRBV20-1 and TRBJ1-1; 8 bases match TRBD1. The CDR3 totals 12 residues. V lost 8 bases, J lost 1 base, and 3 bases stayed unmatched. Looked up from germline, CDR1 is DFQATT and CDR2 is SNEGSKA (reference sequence). The CDR3 region is CSFGQGNTEAFF. The CDR3 DNA reads as TGCAGTTTCGGACAGGGGAACACTGAAGCTTTCTTT.

Many counts were recorded for this clonotype. The V gene is TRBV6-2 or TRBV6-3, the J gene TRBJ1-6, with TRBD1 identical over 8 bases. In germline, CDR1 is MNHEY, CDR2 SVGEGT. V lost 3 bases to trimming and J lost 6 bases; unmatched junction nucleotides: 4. The CDR3 has 15 amino acids. The CDR3 sequence: CASSYGTGSNSPLHF. CDR3 in DNA: TGTGCCAGCAGTTATGGGACAGGCAGTAATTCACCCCTCCACTTT.

This clonotype has at least ten counts. V gene TRBV28 combines with J gene TRBJ2-7; tentative D call: TRBD1 (5 bases). The CDR3 is made up of 18 amino acids. Trimming shortened V by 3 bases and J by 2 bases, and 23 bases separated the two germline ends. Germline V CDR1 and CDR2: MDHEN, SYDVKM. The CDR3 DNA follows: TGTGCCAGCAGTTTCATTATTCGTTTGGAACAGGCGACCTACGAGCAGTACTTC. Translating gives CASSFIIRLEQATYEQYF.

Only a few counts were recorded for this clonotype. The genes are TRBV10-3 and TRBJ1-1; TRBD1 is a possible D gene (6 bases). The CDR3 length is 13 residues. Germline V gene lookup returns CDR1 ENHRY and CDR2 SYGVKD. The V end was cut by 5 bases, the J end by 3 bases, with 10 bases between. The CDR3 sequence is CAISRGADTEAFF. DNA for the CDR3: TGTGCCATCAGTAGGGGGGCGGACACTGAAGCTTTCTTT.

The rearrangement joins TRBV10-3 to TRBJ2-2; 12 nucleotides match TRBD2. The CDR3 is made up of 15 amino acids. Germline-derived CDR1 and CDR2 are ENHRY and SYGVKD. The trim removed 9 bases at V and 3 bases at J, leaving 5 bases unmatched. The CDR3 nucleotides read TGTGCCATTTCTAGCGGGAGGGCGGACACCGGGGAGCTGTTTTTT. Its protein product is CAISSGRADTGELFF.

This clonotype was seen only a few times. The chain uses TRBV10-3 and TRBJ1-3; D gene ambiguous. With 2 bases removed from V and 3 bases from J, the gap between germline ends came to 5 bases. The CDR3 has 13 residues. Looked up from germline, CDR1 is ENHRY and CDR2 is SYGVKD. Here the CDR3 reads CAISEGDGNTIYF. The CDR3 bases are TGTGCCATCAGTGAGGGGGATGGAAACACCATATATTTT.

This clonotype was seen only a few times. The V call is TRBV4-3, the J call TRBJ2-3; D remains ambiguous. Trimming removed 0 bases at V and 6 bases at J, with 13 bases between. The CDR3 covers 15 residues. Germline CDR1 reads LGHNA; CDR2 reads YSLEER. CDR3 amino acids: CASSQELAAGDTQYF. The DNA for the CDR3 is TGCGCCAGCAGCCAAGAGTTGGCCGCTGGGGATACGCAGTATTTT.